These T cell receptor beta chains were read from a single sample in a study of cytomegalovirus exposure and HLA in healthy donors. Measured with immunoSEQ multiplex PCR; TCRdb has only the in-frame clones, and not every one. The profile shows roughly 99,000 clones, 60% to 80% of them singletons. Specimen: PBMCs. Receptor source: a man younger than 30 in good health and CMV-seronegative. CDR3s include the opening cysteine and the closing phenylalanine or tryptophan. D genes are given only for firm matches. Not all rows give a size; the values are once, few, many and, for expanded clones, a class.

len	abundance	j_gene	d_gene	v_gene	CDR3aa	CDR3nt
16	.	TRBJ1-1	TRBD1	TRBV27	CASSSPLRDRDTEAFF	TGTGCCAGCAGCTCCCCCCTCCGGGACAGGGACACTGAAGCTTTCTTT
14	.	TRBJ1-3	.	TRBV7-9	CASSSTGAGNTIYF	TGTGCCAGCAGCTCCACCGGGGCTGGAAACACCATATATTTT
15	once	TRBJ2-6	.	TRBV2	CASSEFVSGANVLTF	TGTGCCAGCAGTGAATTCGTTTCTGGGGCCAACGTCCTGACTTTC
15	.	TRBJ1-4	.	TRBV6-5	CASSYRGLGNEKLFF	TGTGCCAGCAGTTATAGGGGGTTGGGTAATGAAAAACTGTTTTTT
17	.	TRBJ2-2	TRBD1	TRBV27	CASSGDRGHTNTGELFF	TGTGCCAGCAGTGGGGACAGGGGGCACACGAACACCGGGGAGCTGTTTTTT
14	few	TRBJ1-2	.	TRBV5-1	CASSPMPGDYGYTF	TGCGCCAGCAGCCCTATGCCGGGGGACTATGGCTACACCTTC
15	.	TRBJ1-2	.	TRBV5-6	CASSLSGTHNYGYTF	TGTGCCAGCAGCTTGAGTGGGACACATAACTATGGCTACACCTTC
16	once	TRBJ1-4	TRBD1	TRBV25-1	CASSAHTGGNNEKLFF	TGTGCCAGCAGTGCGCATACAGGGGGCAACAATGAAAAACTGTTTTTT
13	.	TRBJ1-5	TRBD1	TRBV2	CASRTGIDQPQHF	TGTGCCAGCAGGACAGGGATTGATCAGCCCCAGCATTTT
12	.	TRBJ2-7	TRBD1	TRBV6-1	CASSDRVIEQYF	TGTGCCAGCAGCGACAGGGTCATCGAGCAGTACTTC
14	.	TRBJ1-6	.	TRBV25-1	CASTSGPNYSPLHF	TGTGCCAGCACTTCAGGGCCAAATTATTCACCCCTCCACTTT
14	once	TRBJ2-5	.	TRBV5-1	CASSTDRFRETQYF	TGCGCCAGCAGCACCGACAGGTTTCGGGAGACCCAGTACTTC
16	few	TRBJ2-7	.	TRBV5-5	CASNLALRRSSYEQYF	TGTGCCAGCAACCTCGCATTGAGACGGAGCTCCTACGAGCAGTACTTC
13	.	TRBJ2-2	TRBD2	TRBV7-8	CAITTSPTGELFF	TGTGCCATTACGACTAGCCCCACCGGGGAGCTGTTTTTT
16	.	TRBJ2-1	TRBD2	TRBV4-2	CASSQDVGGGADEQFF	TGTGCCAGCAGCCAAGATGTCGGCGGGGGGGCCGATGAGCAGTTCTTC
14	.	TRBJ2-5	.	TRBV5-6	CASSLVGARETQYF	TGTGCCAGCAGCTTGGTTGGGGCCCGGGAGACCCAGTACTTC
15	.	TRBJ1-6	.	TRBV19	CASSPRGTSNSPLHF	TGTGCCAGTAGTCCTCGGGGGACCTCAAATTCACCCCTCCACTTT
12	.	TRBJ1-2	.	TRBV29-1	CSVQVANYGYPF	TGCAGCGTTCAAGTCGCTAACTATGGCTACCCCTTC
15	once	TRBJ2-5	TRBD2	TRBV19	CASSMGLAGFETQYF	TGTGCCAGTAGTATGGGACTAGCGGGGTTCGAGACCCAGTACTTC
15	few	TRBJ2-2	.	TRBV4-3	CASSQDPLQYGELFF	TGCGCCAGCAGCCAAGACCCATTACAATACGGGGAGCTGTTTTTT
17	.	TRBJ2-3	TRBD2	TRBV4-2	CASSQVGAGTYTDTQYF	TGTGCCAGCAGCCAAGTCGGAGCGGGAACCTACACAGATACGCAGTATTTT
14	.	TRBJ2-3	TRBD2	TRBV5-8	CASLTSGGRDTQYF	TGTGCCAGCCTTACTAGCGGGGGCAGAGATACGCAGTATTTT